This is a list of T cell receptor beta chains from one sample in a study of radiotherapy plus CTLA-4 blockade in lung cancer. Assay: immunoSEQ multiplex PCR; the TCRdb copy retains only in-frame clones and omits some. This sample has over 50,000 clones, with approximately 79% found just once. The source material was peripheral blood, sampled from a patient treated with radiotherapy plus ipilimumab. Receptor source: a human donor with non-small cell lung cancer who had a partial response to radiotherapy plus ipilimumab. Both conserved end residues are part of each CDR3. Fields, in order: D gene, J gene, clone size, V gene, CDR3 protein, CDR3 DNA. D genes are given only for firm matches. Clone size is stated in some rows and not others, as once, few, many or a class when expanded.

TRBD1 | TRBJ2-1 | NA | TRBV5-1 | CASSLGTGIREQFF | TGCGCCAGCAGCCTCGGGACAGGGATTCGTGAGCAGTTCTTC
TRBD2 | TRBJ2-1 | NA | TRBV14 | CASSRPRGGRYNEQFF | TGTGCCAGCAGCCGGCCCCGGGGGGGGAGGTACAATGAGCAGTTCTTC
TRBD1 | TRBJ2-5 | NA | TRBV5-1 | CASSLSGGLETQYF | TGCGCCAGCAGCCTGTCAGGGGGCTTAGAGACCCAGTACTTC
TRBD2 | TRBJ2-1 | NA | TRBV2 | CASQVSGVGGEQFF | TGTGCCAGCCAGGTTAGCGGGGTCGGGGGTGAGCAGTTCTTC
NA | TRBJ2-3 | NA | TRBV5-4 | CASSFGGGQVGLNTQYF | TGTGCCAGCAGTTTTGGCGGGGGACAGGTCGGTTTGAATACGCAGTATTTT
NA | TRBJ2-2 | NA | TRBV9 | CASSVVVAGDPGELFF | TGTGCCAGCAGCGTAGTCGTGGCAGGGGATCCCGGGGAGCTGTTTTTT
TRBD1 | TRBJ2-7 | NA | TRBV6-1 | CASSRTAGDSYEQYF | TGTGCCAGCAGTAGAACCGCCGGGGACAGCTACGAGCAGTACTTC
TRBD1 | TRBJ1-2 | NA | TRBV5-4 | CASSLGQGAFYGYTF | TGTGCCAGCAGCTTAGGACAGGGGGCTTTTTATGGCTACACCTTC
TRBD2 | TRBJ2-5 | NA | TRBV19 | CASSMSPSGGSQETQYF | TGTGCCAGTAGTATGAGCCCTAGCGGGGGGTCCCAAGAGACCCAGTACTTC
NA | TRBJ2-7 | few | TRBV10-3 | CAISDPRGGNSYEQYF | TGTGCCATCAGTGACCCTAGGGGGGGGAATAGTTACGAGCAGTACTTC
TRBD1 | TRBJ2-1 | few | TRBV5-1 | CASRFLGQGGNEQFF | TGCGCCAGCAGATTTCTGGGACAGGGCGGGAATGAGCAGTTCTTC
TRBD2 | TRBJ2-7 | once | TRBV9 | CASSGGGEQYF | TGTGCCAGCAGCGGGGGGGGCGAGCAGTACTTC
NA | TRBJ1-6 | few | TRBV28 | CASSLQGRGTYNSPLHF | TGTGCCAGCAGTTTACAGGGGCGCGGCACCTATAATTCACCCCTCCACTTT
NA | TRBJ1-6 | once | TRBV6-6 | CASGPNRASPLHF | TGTGCCAGTGGCCCCAACAGGGCGTCACCCCTCCACTTT
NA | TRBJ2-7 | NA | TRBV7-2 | CASSPTPSEQYF | TGTGCCAGCAGCCCCACTCCCTCCGAGCAGTACTTC
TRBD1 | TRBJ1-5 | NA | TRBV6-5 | CASSRTGSGNQPQHF | TGTGCCAGCAGTCGGACAGGGTCAGGCAATCAGCCCCAGCATTTT
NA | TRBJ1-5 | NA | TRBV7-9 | CASSLGSGDGQPQHF | TGTGCCAGCAGCTTAGGGTCAGGGGATGGTCAGCCCCAGCATTTT
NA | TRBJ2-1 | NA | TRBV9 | CASSVVEGFNEQFF | TGTGCCAGCAGCGTAGTGGAGGGGTTCAATGAGCAGTTCTTC